This entry lists 15 T cell receptor beta chains sequenced from one sample in a study of T cell responses to AZD1222 COVID-19 vaccine. The assay was immunoSEQ multiplex PCR, and TCRdb's table has in-frame clones only and misses some. The sample consists of some 110,000 clones, about 91% of them appearing once. The specimen was peripheral blood, collected 28 days after the second AZD1222 dose. These receptors all stem from an adult who received the AZD1222 COVID-19 vaccine.

The rearrangement links TRBV18 to TRBJ2-5, with 8 nucleotides matching TRBD1. The CDR3 extends over 13 amino acids. Germline lookup yields CDR1 KGHSH and CDR2 LQKENI. V shed 8 bases, J shed 2 bases, and the junction held 4 bases outside the gene matches. The CDR3 loop reads CASQRTGQETQYF. CDR3 nucleotide sequence: TGTGCCAGCCAGAGGACAGGGCAAGAGACCCAGTACTTC.

The chain couples TRBV5-8 to TRBJ2-5; D possibly corresponds to TRBD2 (6 bases). The CDR3 covers 16 residues. Per the germline V gene, CDR1 is SGHTS and CDR2 is YDEGEE. Between the trimmed V and J ends, which lost 4 bases and 5 bases, there was a span of 21 bases. The CDR3 protein is CASSRRGFGGVETQYF. For the CDR3, the DNA is TGTGCCAGCAGCCGGAGGGGTTTTGGCGGGGTGGAGACCCAGTACTTC.

The V call is TRBV3-1 (or the pseudogene TRBV3-2), the J call TRBJ2-2; the D gene is possibly TRBD2 (6 bases). The CDR3 runs 14 residues. Germline CDR1 is LGHDT and CDR2 is YNNKEL (reference sequence). With 8 bases removed from V and 3 bases from J, the gap between germline ends came to 13 bases. CDR3: CASGRDSYTGELFF. CDR3 bases: TGTGCCAGCGGCCGGGACTCCTACACCGGGGAGCTGTTTTTT.

This chain connects TRBV14 to TRBJ2-5; D not resolved. V shed 0 bases and J shed 5 bases, with 13 bases lying between them. The CDR3 is made up of 15 amino acids. CDR1 and CDR2 (germline): SGHDN, FVKESK. The CDR3 loop is CASSQDGSGQETQYF. The CDR3 coding sequence is TGTGCCAGCAGCCAAGATGGCTCCGGTCAGGAGACCCAGTACTTC.

J is TRBJ2-5 and V is TRBV7-2; TRBD2 matches at 8 bases. CDR1 SGHTA and CDR2 FQGNSA come from the germline V gene. After removal of 5 bases from V and 5 bases from J, the junction contained 7 bases not matched to a gene. The CDR3 totals 14 residues. The DNA for the CDR3 is TGTGCCAGCAGCCCAGGACTAGCCCAGGAGACCCAGTACTTC. This encodes CASSPGLAQETQYF.

The V gene is TRBV27, the J gene TRBJ1-2; D might be TRBD1 (5 bases). The V and J ends lost 5 bases and 8 bases respectively, with 24 bases between them. Germline CDR1 is MNHEY and CDR2 is SMNVEV (reference sequence). The CDR3 is made up of 16 amino acids. Here the CDR3 DNA reads TGTGCCAGCAGTAGGGGTGGGTTTGGGAACTATGCGGGCTACACCTTC. Its protein is CASSRGGFGNYAGYTF.

The chain uses TRBV5-1 and TRBJ2-1; 10 positions agree with TRBD2. CDR1 and CDR2 from the germline V gene are SGHRS and YFSETQ. V was clipped by 0 bases and J by 2 bases; unmatched bases: 2. This CDR3 has 16 amino acids. The CDR3 protein is CASSLGAGGTYNEQFF. CDR3 nucleotides: TGCGCCAGCAGCTTGGGAGCGGGAGGGACCTACAATGAGCAGTTCTTC.

The chain is built from TRBV7-9 and TRBJ2-7, with 9 bases matching TRBD2. CDR3 size: 14 residues. Germline V gene sequence: CDR1 SEHNR, CDR2 FQNEAQ (reference sequence). V shed 8 bases, J shed 2 bases, and the junction held 7 bases outside the gene matches. In nucleotides, the CDR3 is TGTGCCAGCGGGACGACTAGCGGAACCTACGAGCAGTACTTC. Amino acids: CASGTTSGTYEQYF.

The V and J genes are TRBV7-2 and TRBJ2-3; possibly TRBD1 for D (5 bases). This CDR3 is 17 amino acids long. CDR1 SGHTA and CDR2 FQGNSA come from the germline V gene. V dropped 0 bases and J dropped 6 bases, with 19 bases sitting between them. The DNA for the CDR3 is TGTGCCAGCAGCTTAGCCCCCGGGCAGGGTACTGGCGATACGCAGTATTTT. Translated, it gives CASSLAPGQGTGDTQYF.

The chain couples TRBV6-2 or TRBV6-3 to TRBJ1-1, with D tentatively TRBD1 (6 bases). Germline CDR1 MNHEY, CDR2 SVGEGT. This CDR3 spans 13 amino acids. V gave up 6 bases and J gave up 1 base, with 9 bases separating them. CDR3 region: CASSQGQNTEAFF. The CDR3 DNA is TGTGCCAGCAGCCAGGGACAGAACACTGAAGCTTTCTTT.

V gene TRBV15 combines with J gene TRBJ2-3, with 8 bases identical to TRBD1. J was trimmed by 2 bases and V by 8 bases; bases with no gene match: 9. This CDR3 is built from 15 residues. CDR1 and CDR2 from the germline V gene are LNHNV and YYDKDF (reference sequence). The CDR3 DNA reads as TGTGCCACCGCCGGACAGGGCACTCTCACAGATACGCAGTATTTT. It encodes CATAGQGTLTDTQYF. Using reference TRBV15 and TRBJ2-3 for the parts outside the CDR3, the full variable domain is DAMVIQNPRYQVTQFGKPVTLSCSQTLNHNVMYWYQQKSSQAPKLLFHYYDKDFNNEADTPDNFQSRRPNTSFCFLDIRSPGLGDTAMYLCATAGQGTLTDTQYFGPGTRLTVL.

The gene calls are TRBV15 and TRBJ2-3; TRBD2 aligns across 10 bases. Losses at the gene ends were 2 bases for V and 3 bases for J; bases not matched to a gene: 8. The CDR3 contains 17 residues. The germline V gene has CDR1 LNHNV and CDR2 YYDKDF (reference sequence). CDR3 sequence reads: CATSRLLAGGTTDTQYF. Written as DNA, the CDR3 is TGTGCCACCAGCAGACTATTAGCGGGAGGCACTACAGATACGCAGTATTTT.

The rearrangement joins TRBV7-9 to TRBJ2-1; D call uncertain. V dropped 2 bases and J dropped 12 bases, with 11 bases sitting between them. The CDR3 is 12 amino acids. Germline values: CDR1 SEHNR, CDR2 FQNEAQ (reference sequence). In DNA, the CDR3 is TGTGCCAGCAGCTTAATCGGAGCTTTGCAGTTCTTC. This gives the protein CASSLIGALQFF.

The chain combines TRBV5-5 with TRBJ1-3; D is perhaps TRBD1 (6 bases). The CDR3 totals 14 residues. The ends were cut back, 1 base at V and 5 bases at J, with 10 bases in the middle. The germline V gene encodes CDR1 SGHKS and CDR2 YYEKEE (reference sequence). DNA of the CDR3: TGTGCCAGCAGCTTGCTGGACAGCCGAAACACCATATATTTT. Its protein product is CASSLLDSRNTIYF.

The genes are TRBV24-1 and TRBJ2-5, with 10 bases that match TRBD1. CDR1 KGHDR and CDR2 SFDVKD come from the germline V gene. The CDR3 runs 16 residues. V lost 7 bases to trimming and J lost 0 bases; unmatched junction nucleotides: 7. The CDR3: CATRGPGQGNQETQYF. DNA of the CDR3: TGTGCCACCAGGGGACCGGGACAGGGGAACCAAGAGACCCAGTACTTC.